This T cell receptor beta chain comes out of a study of cytomegalovirus exposure and HLA in healthy donors. As for the study in general: The same platform was used for the 110 or so validation repertoires and the roughly 720 first-cohort repertoires, a later analysis reported.

As regards this clone: Its antigen is currently unknown.

Broader study findings: Rare TCR sequences predominated, though certain public TCRs were found in many donors. Altogether, around 160 TCR beta chains were recorded as cytomegalovirus-associated.

Clones were sequenced by immunoSEQ multiplex PCR, and TCRdb holds only the in-frame ones, with some missing. The repertoire holds over 200,000 clones, with 75% to 90% as singletons. The J segment lost 5 bases and the V segment lost 3 bases, leaving 6 bases of the junction unmatched. CDR1 and CDR2 from the germline V gene are SGDLS and YYNGEE. This CDR3 region has 15 residues. This clonotype originated in a woman in her 30s in good health and CMV-seropositive. The V gene is TRBV9, the J gene TRBJ2-3, with 10 positions matching TRBD1. Sequencing was carried out using PBMCs. The CDR3 sequence is CASSGGTGVRDTQYF. The CDR3 region has the DNA TGTGCCAGCAGCGGCGGGACAGGGGTAAGAGATACGCAGTATTTT.